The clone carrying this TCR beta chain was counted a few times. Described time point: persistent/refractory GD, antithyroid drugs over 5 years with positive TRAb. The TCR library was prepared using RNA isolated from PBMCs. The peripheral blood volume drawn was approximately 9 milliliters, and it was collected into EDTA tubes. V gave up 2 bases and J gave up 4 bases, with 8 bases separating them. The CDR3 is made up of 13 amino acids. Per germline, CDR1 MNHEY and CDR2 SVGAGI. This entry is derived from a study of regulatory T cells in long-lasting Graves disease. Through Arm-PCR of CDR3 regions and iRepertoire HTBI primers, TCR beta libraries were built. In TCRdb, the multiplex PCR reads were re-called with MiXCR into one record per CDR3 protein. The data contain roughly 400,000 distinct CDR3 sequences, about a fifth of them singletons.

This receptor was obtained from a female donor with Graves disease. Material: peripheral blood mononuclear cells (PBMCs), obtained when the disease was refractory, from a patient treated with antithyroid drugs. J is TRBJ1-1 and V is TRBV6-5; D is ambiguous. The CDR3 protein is CASSYTEGTEAFF. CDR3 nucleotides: TGTGCCAGCAGTTACACAGAGGGCACTGAAGCTTTCTTT.